The present T cell receptor beta chain was sequenced within a study of T cell repertoires in cytomegalovirus infection. For the study at large: Use of recently identified HLA-C-restricted and well-studied HLA-B-restricted CMV epitopes was part of the study. CMV infection plus the matching HLA type was flagged by public TCR beta signatures.

V dropped 4 bases and J dropped 7 bases, with 9 bases sitting between them. The CDR3 runs to 12 residues. The V gene's germline CDR1 is SGHTA and CDR2 FQGNSA. Of note for this clonotype: Antigen unknown.

Each CDR3 protein is one row after TCRdb ran MiXCR on the reads. The sample lists a few hundred thousand distinct CDR3 sequences; 33% were seen once. Findings and limits, study-wide: There were HLA-C-restricted CMV-specific TCR beta clonotypes dominating the ex vivo response. Summed frequency of public TCR beta families distinguished CMV carriers with the relevant HLA.

The TCR comes from a human donor in good health (CMV status not recorded). Some clones in this sample may be carry-over from other donors' samples. The starting material was cultured PBMCs, obtained from culture after CMV antigen stimulation. This rearrangement joins TRBV7-2 to TRBJ2-3; D is undetermined. The CDR3 nucleotides read TGTGCCAGCAGCTCGGATAGGAATACGCAGTATTTT. This codes for CASSSDRNTQYF. Full variable domain (rest looked up from reference TRBV7-2 and TRBJ2-3): GAGVSQSPSNKVTEKGKDVELRCDPISGHTALYWYRQSLGQGLEFLIYFQGNSAPDKSGLPSDRFSAERTGGSVSTLTIQRTQQEDSAVYLCASSSDRNTQYFGPGTRLTVL.